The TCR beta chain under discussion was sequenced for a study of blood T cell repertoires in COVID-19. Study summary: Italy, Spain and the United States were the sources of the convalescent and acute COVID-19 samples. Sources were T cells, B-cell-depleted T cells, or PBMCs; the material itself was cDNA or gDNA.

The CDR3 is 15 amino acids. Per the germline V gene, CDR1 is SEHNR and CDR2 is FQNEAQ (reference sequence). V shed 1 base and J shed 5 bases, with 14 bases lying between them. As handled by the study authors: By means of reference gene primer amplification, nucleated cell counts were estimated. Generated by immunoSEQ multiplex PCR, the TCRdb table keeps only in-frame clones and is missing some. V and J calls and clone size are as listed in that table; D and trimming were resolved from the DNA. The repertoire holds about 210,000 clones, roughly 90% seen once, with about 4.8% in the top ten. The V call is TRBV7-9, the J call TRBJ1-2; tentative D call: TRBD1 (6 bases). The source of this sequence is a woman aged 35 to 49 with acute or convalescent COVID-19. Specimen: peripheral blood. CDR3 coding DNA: TGTGCCAGCAGCTTAGGTCCGGGACATCTTTATGGCTACACCTTC. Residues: CASSLGPGHLYGYTF.